The source of this T cell receptor (beta chain) is a study of T cell responses to AZD1222 COVID-19 vaccine (dated by TCRdb to the early 2020s). Study-level background: AZD1222 recipients with second doses at about 4 weeks or about 12 weeks were pooled, because spike-specific TCR depth and breadth did not differ between schedules. A total of over 230 trial participants underwent TCR sequencing, of whom approximately 210 received two doses of AZD1222 and approximately 25 received two doses of the MenACWY control vaccine. Trial participants were enrolled by age into subgroups of 18-55, 56-69 and 70-plus years, and 148, 28 and 57 TCR-sequenced participants, respectively, were included in these subgroups.

The time point label corresponds to: baseline before first vaccination. Vaccinee samples came from UK trials COV001 and COV002, including a single-blind randomized controlled phase 2/3 trial of AZD1222 (ChAdOx1 nCoV-19) in healthy adults. Trial participant PBMC samples were collected at day 0 and day 28 after the second dose for TCRbeta chain sequencing. As to this clone: Its cognate antigen has yet to be identified. No base-level quality is on record; no much larger clone is a single base apart.

The germline ends are 10 bases apart after V is trimmed by 4 bases and J by 1 base. Based on the germline V gene (reference sequence), the CDR1 and CDR2 sequences are LGHDT and YNNKEL. The CDR3, from cysteine to phenylalanine, totals 14 residues. Only CDR3 DNA is held: 42 bases, read in frame from base 1. The CDR3 regions of human TCRbeta chains were analyzed by immunosequencing. The original methods were these. TCRs in the repertoires were compared against a reference library of SARS-CoV-2-specific TCRs that had been generated with the MIRA antigen-specificity platform. Breadth was defined as the fraction of unique TCRs that were SARS-CoV-2-associated. Depth was defined as the fraction of total T cells that were SARS-CoV-2-associated. Using the MIRA data, every spike-specific TCR was mapped to the spike region that the TCR reacted to and assigned to either a CD4 or a CD8 class. Log10-transformed breadth and depth values were compared by one-way ANOVA with Sidak's multiple comparisons tests. Held by TCRdb, this immuneACCESS table contains in-frame sequences only and omits some clones. Under half of the omission traces to an unresolved V gene where checked; the cause of the rest is unknown. V and J calls and clone size are copied from that table; D and trimming were computed from the DNA. This sample holds 99,000 or so clones; approximately 89% were observed only once. The ten largest clones capture 15% to 20% of the sample.

Overall study results and their limits: The 56-69-year group was small, and its depth increase did not reach significance, likely because of low power. Only five to seven AZD1222 recipients were SARS-CoV-2 seropositive at baseline, limiting conclusions about previously exposed vaccinees. Because no day 14 peak-response samples were available, the repertoires could be characterized only after the peak T cell response. The whole spike protein was spanned by vaccine-associated CD4 TCRs, and dominant responses were seen in regions 160-218 and 743-854. Spike-specific TCR breadth and depth rose significantly after two AZD1222 doses compared with day 0 and with MenACWY recipients. Participants were mostly white British and included more females than males, and it was suggested by the authors that clonal diversity may have been underestimated. Reportedly, almost half of the unique spike-specific TCRs recognized epitopes lying outside the regions that are mutated in the B.1.351 and B.1.1.7 variants.

The TCR comes from an adult in good health. Here the chain combines TRBV3-1 (or the pseudogene TRBV3-2) and TRBJ2-5, with no confidently assigned D gene. The specimen comprised peripheral blood, sampled on day 0 of AZD1222 vaccination. Read as DNA, the sequence is TGTGCCAGCAGCCCCTCCGGGTTCCAAGAGACCCAGTACTTC. It encodes CASSPSGFQETQYF.